This TCR beta chain derives from a study of blood T cell repertoires in COVID-19. Study summary: COVID-19 samples from acute and convalescent phases originated in the United States, Italy and Spain. In each case, the material was cDNA or gDNA derived from T cells, B-cell-depleted T cells, or PBMCs.

In the original processing: Amplification from reference gene primers served as the basis for estimated nucleated cell counts. The method was immunoSEQ multiplex PCR; TCRdb's version includes in-frame clones alone and lacks a portion of them. That table is the source of V, J and clone size, and D and trimming were worked out from the DNA. This table has under 250,000 clones, 92% appearing once. Germline V gene lookup returns CDR1 SGHAT and CDR2 FQNNGV. V shed 5 bases and J shed 4 bases, with 9 bases lying between them. This CDR3 has 13 residues. This clone was recorded a few times. This sequence originates from a man aged 25-45 years with acute or convalescent COVID-19. This chain links TRBV11-2 with TRBJ2-1; tentatively, D is TRBD2 (5 bases). The sequenced sample was peripheral blood. The CDR3 bases are TGTGCCAGCAGCCCCGGGAATTACAATGAGCAGTTCTTC. Encoded protein: CASSPGNYNEQFF.